These T cell receptor beta chains were read from a single sample in a study of cytomegalovirus exposure and HLA in healthy donors. This table comes from immunoSEQ multiplex PCR, and its TCRdb copy is limited to in-frame clones, with some not included. The sample shows about 72,000 clones, roughly four fifths of them seen only once. Sequencing was done on a sample of PBMCs. These receptors were taken from a man younger than 35 in good health and CMV-seronegative. The CDR3 runs from the conserved cysteine through the conserved F or W. The order of the fields is clone size, V gene, J gene, D gene, CDR3 DNA, CDR3 protein. The D gene is left open where the match is weak. Not all rows give a size; the values are once, few, many and, for expanded clones, a class.

>once|TRBV10-3|TRBJ2-2|-
TGTGCCATCAGATCCGACAGGACCACGAACACCGGGGAGCTGTTTTTT
CAIRSDRTTNTGELFF
>-|TRBV7-2|TRBJ2-5|-
TGTGCCAGCAGCTTAGGACTCCCCAGTCAAGAGACCCAGTACTTC
CASSLGLPSQETQYF
>-|TRBV18|TRBJ1-2|-
TGTGCCAGCTCACCCCGCCAGGGAGGTGACGGCTACACCTTC
CASSPRQGGDGYTF
>-|TRBV28|TRBJ1-6|TRBD1
TGTGCCAGCAGTTTTGGACAGGGGGATTCACCCCTCCACTTT
CASSFGQGDSPLHF
>once|TRBV9|TRBJ2-2|TRBD1
TGTGCCAGCAGCGACCGGACAGGGGACACCGGGGAGCTGTTTTTT
CASSDRTGDTGELFF
>once|TRBV19|TRBJ1-1|-
TGTGCCAGTAGGGAGGTAGGGATCGAGGTTGGAGCTTTCTTT
CASREVGIEVGAFF
>-|TRBV28|TRBJ1-6|TRBD1
TGTGCCAGCAGTTCCATGGGACAGGGGGGTTTTGGTTCACCCCTCCACTTT
CASSSMGQGGFGSPLHF
>-|TRBV19|TRBJ1-4|TRBD1
TGTGCCAGTAGTTCGGGACAGGTTAATGAAAAACTGTTTTTT
CASSSGQVNEKLFF
>-|TRBV6-1|TRBJ1-2|TRBD1
TGTGCCAGCAGTGAAGAAGGGACAGGGGCGAGTGGCTACACCTTC
CASSEEGTGASGYTF
>-|TRBV30|TRBJ1-3|TRBD1
TGTGCCTGGACCCCGGGACAGGGCTTCTCTGGAAACACCATATATTTT
CAWTPGQGFSGNTIYF
>-|TRBV19|TRBJ1-1|-
TGTGCCAGTAGTACGGGGGGGTTAGGGAATGAAGCTTTCTTT
CASSTGGLGNEAFF
>-|TRBV29-1|TRBJ2-5|TRBD2
TGCAGCGTTCGCTCCGGGAGGGCCAGGGAGACCCAGTACTTC
CSVRSGRARETQYF
>-|TRBV2|TRBJ1-4|TRBD1
TGTGCCAGTACGACAGGGACAGTGGATGAAAAACTGTTTTTT
CASTTGTVDEKLFF
>-|TRBV25-1|TRBJ1-6|-
TGTGCCAGCAGTGACGTTCGAGCTAATTCACCCCTCCACTTT
CASSDVRANSPLHF
>-|TRBV7-3|TRBJ2-2|TRBD2
TGTGCCAGCAGCCTCGGGGAGCGGGGGGGCACCGGGGAGCTGTTTTTT
CASSLGERGGTGELFF
>few|TRBV29-1|TRBJ1-4|-
TGCAGCGTTGAGGCCAGGGTGGGTGAAAAACTGTTTTTT
CSVEARVGEKLFF
>-|TRBV30|TRBJ1-1|-
TGTGCCTGGAATCGGGGGATGAACACTGAAGCTTTCTTT
CAWNRGMNTEAFF
>-|TRBV6-1|TRBJ1-5|-
TGTGCCAGCACCCTTGTCCCCGGTCAGCCCCAGCATTTT
CASTLVPGQPQHF
>-|TRBV15|TRBJ2-7|-
TGTGCCACCAGCAGAGCGGGGAGCTCCTACGAGCAGTACTTC
CATSRAGSSYEQYF
>-|TRBV9|TRBJ2-3|-
TGTGCCAGCAGCGTAGGATCGGAGGGCACAGATACGCAGTATTTT
CASSVGSEGTDTQYF
>once|TRBV28|TRBJ1-2|-
TGTGCCAGCAGTTTACAATACTCCTATGGCTACACCTTC
CASSLQYSYGYTF
>-|TRBV4-2|TRBJ2-7|TRBD2
TGTGCCAGCAGCCAACTTCCCCCTGGGGGGGGCTACGAGCAGTACTTC
CASSQLPPGGGYEQYF
>-|TRBV27|TRBJ2-1|-
TGTGCCAGCAGTTTAGACTTAAAAAGCTCCTACAATGAGCAGTTCTTC
CASSLDLKSSYNEQFF
>-|TRBV19|TRBJ2-5|TRBD2
TGTGCCAGTAGTATGACCAGCGGGGGTCCTAAAATACAAGAGACCCAGTACTTC
CASSMTSGGPKIQETQYF
>-|TRBV19|TRBJ2-7|TRBD1
TGTGCCAGTAGTCCGACAGGGTACGAGCAGTACTTC
CASSPTGYEQYF
>-|TRBV5-6|TRBJ2-5|-
TGTGCCAGCAGCCGCCTGAGCGCTGGAGAGACCCAGTACTTC
CASSRLSAGETQYF
>-|TRBV28|TRBJ2-7|-
TGTGCCAGCAGTTTGGGGCGGACCTACGAGCAGTACTTC
CASSLGRTYEQYF
>-|TRBV5-6|TRBJ2-4|-
TGTGCCAGCTCCCCGATTGTGGGGCCCGGAAACATTCAGTACTTC
CASSPIVGPGNIQYF
>once|TRBV5-1|TRBJ2-1|-
TGCGCCACCGGTTTGTTTAGTTCCCCCCCCTACAATGAGCAGTTCTTC
CATGLFSSPPYNEQFF
>-|TRBV13|TRBJ2-7|-
TGTGCCAGCAGCTTCAGCAGCGAGTCATATTGGGAGCAGTACTTC
CASSFSSESYWEQYF
>once|TRBV19|TRBJ1-5|-
TGTGCCAGTAGTTTAGGGGACTTGGGTCAGCCCCAGCATTTT
CASSLGDLGQPQHF
>-|TRBV5-4|TRBJ2-3|-
TGTGCCAGCAGCCAAGGACTGAACGCTGTAACTAGCACAGATACGCAGTATTTT
CASSQGLNAVTSTDTQYF
>once|TRBV5-8|TRBJ2-7|TRBD1
TGTGCCAGCAGGAGGACAGGGGTCTACGAGCAGTACTTC
CASRRTGVYEQYF
>-|TRBV27|TRBJ1-3|-
TGTGCCAGCAGCGGGGCTGGAAACACCATATATTTT
CASSGAGNTIYF
>-|TRBV28|TRBJ2-7|TRBD1
TGTGCCAGCAGCCCCGACAGGGACGAGCAGTACTTC
CASSPDRDEQYF
>-|TRBV28|TRBJ1-4|TRBD1
TGTGCCAGCAGTTCTGACAGGGTCGACGAAAAACTGTTTTTT
CASSSDRVDEKLFF
>-|TRBV5-1|TRBJ2-7|-
TGCGCCAGCCAAAGCCTCAGGGATTCCTACGAGCAGTACTTC
CASQSLRDSYEQYF
>-|TRBV27|TRBJ1-2|-
TGTGCCAGCAGTTTGGAGGGCCACGGCTACACCTTC
CASSLEGHGYTF
>-|TRBV30|TRBJ1-5|TRBD1
TGTGCCTGGAGTGTACCCGGGACAGGGGTTCGTCAGCCCCAGCATTTT
CAWSVPGTGVRQPQHF
>-|TRBV5-1|TRBJ2-1|TRBD2
TGCGCCAGCAGCTACGGGACTAGCGGGAGTAGGACCTACAATGAGCAGTTCTTC
CASSYGTSGSRTYNEQFF
>-|TRBV7-6|TRBJ2-5|TRBD2
TGTGCCAGCAGCTTAGGAGGGACTAGCGGCCAGACCCAGTACTTC
CASSLGGTSGQTQYF
>-|TRBV5-1|TRBJ2-1|TRBD1
TGCGCCAGCGGCCTAGGGGACAGAGATTACAATGAGCAGTTCTTC
CASGLGDRDYNEQFF
>-|TRBV7-9|TRBJ2-1|TRBD1
TGTGCCAGCAGCCCGAGGGGGCAGGGTTGGTACAATGAGCAGTTCTTC
CASSPRGQGWYNEQFF
>-|TRBV6-5|TRBJ2-7|-
TGTGCCAGCAGTTACATGGGCAGGGCGTACGAGCAGTACTTC
CASSYMGRAYEQYF
>once|TRBV28|TRBJ1-2|TRBD1
TGTGCCAGCAGTTGGGTGAGGGGGCTAGTCTATGGCTACACCTTC
CASSWVRGLVYGYTF
>-|TRBV5-8|TRBJ2-1|-
TGTGCCAGCAGCTTTTATGGGACTCTATACAATGAGCAGTTCTTC
CASSFYGTLYNEQFF
>-|TRBV4-1|TRBJ1-5|-
TGCGCCAGCAGCCAAATAATGCCCGGCGGGAATCAGCCCCAGCATTTT
CASSQIMPGGNQPQHF
>-|TRBV15|TRBJ2-7|-
TGTGCCACCAGCTTACGGCAGGGGTCCTACGAGCAGTACTTC
CATSLRQGSYEQYF
>few|TRBV7-8|TRBJ1-1|-
TGTGCCAGCAGGGAGGGTACTGAAGCTTTCTTT
CASREGTEAFF